This T cell receptor (beta chain) was sequenced in a study of blood T cell repertoires in COVID-19. Background on the study: Specimens from acute and convalescent COVID-19 originated in the United States, Italy and Spain. The analysed material was cDNA or gDNA that came from T cells, B-cell-depleted T cells, or PBMCs.

Methods used by the authors: Amplification of reference gene primers was used by the study to estimate nucleated cell counts. Here immunoSEQ multiplex PCR was the method, and the copy in TCRdb shows in-frame clones only, minus some. The DNA was the basis for D and trimming; V, J and clone size are from that table. The sample has around 100,000 clones, 82% seen once; the top ten hold roughly 7.9%. This CDR3 has 13 amino acids. Germline assignment: CDR1 MGHDK and CDR2 SYGVNS. V shed 4 bases and J shed 2 bases, with 9 bases lying between them. Sequenced material: peripheral blood. This receptor was taken from a man aged 65 to 85 with acute or convalescent COVID-19. The V gene is TRBV25-1, the J gene TRBJ2-7; D possibly corresponds to TRBD1 (5 bases). CDR3 DNA sequence: TGTGCCAGCAGTGGGACACAGACCTACGAGCAGTACTTC. This gives the protein CASSGTQTYEQYF.